This record concerns one TCR beta chain sequence. It lacks a known antigen. Qualities for individual bases were not recorded, and no much larger clone is one base off. This specimen belongs to a study of shared clonotypes between healthy human individuals (TCRdb year 2020). Background for the entire study: The cohort comprised two women and a few men aged 18 to 49 years. Per donor, three plates each were used for CD4 naive and CD4 memory, two for CD8 naive, and one for CD8 memory. To estimate repertoire size and how much clonotypes are shared between individuals, the study performed deep sequencing of blood TCR repertoires from about five healthy adults. To increase sequencing depth and limit assay-specific biases, different laboratories used diverse techniques to prepare libraries and sequence TCR repertoires. Per donor, leukapheresis produced somewhere between about 0.94 and 10 billion PBMCs.

TCR CDR3 regions were amplified from genomic DNA by multiplex PCR using the deep immunoSEQ assay. Extracted genomic DNA from each cell subset was spread evenly across all wells of several immunoSEQ 96-well plates, with each plate serving as a replicate. Each replicate PCR for sorted subsets received about 180 ng genomic DNA, equal to around 32,000 T cell genomes. The purified libraries were quantified using a Qubit 3.0 fluorometer, sized with a Bioanalyzer 2100, and then quantified again using the KAPA Library Quantification kit. Each immunoSEQ 96-well plate was sequenced on its own single-read 150-cycle Illumina NextSeq 550 flow cell. The paper's processing steps were these. Because the immunoSEQ output included only junctional sequences and no quality scores, the filtering could not be the same as the filtering used for full-length reads. To assign V/J genes and CDR3, sequences were annotated using PyIR, a Python wrapper for IgBLAST v1.9, with IMGT germline references. Any read was removed if the V/J assignment was weak (E-value above 1e-6), the CDR3 was missing, or the read contained stop codons, out-of-frame junctions, or ambiguous translated residues. V3J clonotypes were defined as sequences sharing an identical inferred V gene, J gene, and CDR3 amino acid sequence. The percentage overlap between two repertoires was calculated by dividing the number of shared unique clonotypes by the size of the smaller repertoire. Repertoire richness was assessed with RTK rarefaction, the Chao1 estimator, and Recon v2.1 estimates of unobserved clonotypes. Generation probabilities for all TCRbeta clonotypes obtained by the gDNA method from a handful of donors were computed using OLGA. This immuneACCESS table, as held by TCRdb, lists in-frame sequences with V and J called but not all clones. Of the missing ones, under half trace to an unresolved V gene in checked studies; the others have no known cause. V and J calls plus clone size are reproduced from that table; the DNA served to infer D and trimming. The sample records millions of clones, roughly 96% of which are singletons. The top ten hold around 0.13% of the sample.

The donors were healthy, HIV-negative adults with no recently reported acute infections or vaccinations. Only Caucasian adults living in Nashville, Tennessee, USA were represented among the donors. CD4+ T cells were enriched by magnetic negative selection, after which naive cells were positively selected on CD45RA and the negative fraction was taken as the memory subset. Blood was collected by leukapheresis, and PBMCs were isolated by Ficoll-Histopaque density gradient centrifugation and then cryopreserved in liquid nitrogen vapor phase. Purity and quantity of every magnetically sorted T cell population were checked by analytical flow cytometry. Genomic DNA was isolated from each sorted fraction and quantified by UV absorbance on a Nanodrop 2000c. Paper-wide results and their limitations: Larger estimated clonotype richness was generally found for naive subsets than for memory subsets. Even with the large sequencing depth, rarefaction of the sorted-subset datasets indicated that sequencing was incomplete. Because the study included a small number of donors, the genetic and exposure-history diversity represented was limited. Compared with non-shared clonotypes, the clonotypes found in all four sorted-subset donors had higher generation probabilities. When a few donors were compared, the shared fraction of clonotypes was about 5% for naive CD4, approximately 3.5% for naive CD8, roughly 2.5% for memory CD4, and around 0.37% for memory CD8. Sampling was restricted to blood, and TCR repertoires in tissue are likely to differ from TCR repertoires in blood. Pairwise subsampling led to the expectation that sequencing depth would affect the degree of clonotype sharing among donors.

Source material: naive CD4+ T cells sorted from blood. Read against the paper, the sample's cell subset or site label means: CD45RA+ positively selected. The TCR sequence derives from a man between 18 and 35 years old in good health.

The DNA sequence is TGCGCCAGCAGCCAAGGACTAGCGGGAGTCTACAATGAGCAGTTCTTC. Its protein reads: CASSQGLAGVYNEQFF. Here the chain combines TRBV4-1 and TRBJ2-1, with TRBD2 identical over 12 junction bases. The CDR3, from cysteine to phenylalanine, totals 16 residues. The only DNA kept is the CDR3, 48 bases in frame from the first base. Sequences MGHRA (CDR1) and YSYEKL (CDR2) are obtained from the germline V gene. Relative to germline, V is missing 1 base and J is missing 3 bases, with 1 base of the junction outside any gene match.